This T cell receptor beta chain was found in a study of blood T cell repertoires in COVID-19. Sequencing was performed with immunoSEQ multiplex PCR; in TCRdb, only in-frame clones are kept and a portion is missing. Of about 170,000 clones detected, less than 90% appear once; the ten largest clones hold roughly 4.5%. Researchers sorted participants into cohorts using their self-reported clinical history. For recovered donors of Cohort 3, there were two negative PCRs, clearance, or symptom resolution. Germline V gene sequence: CDR1 SGDLS, CDR2 YYNGEE. Trimming stripped 4 bases from V and 0 bases from J, with 21 bases between. This CDR3 comprises 18 residues.

Sequences were obtained from PBMCs or T cells enriched from blood (not recorded which). V gene TRBV9 combines with J gene TRBJ2-3; D is unclear. The sequence was collected from a woman between 45 and 65 years old who had recovered from COVID-19. CDR3 sequence (DNA): TGTGCCAGCAGCTCCCAATCCCTAGGCGTGTTGAGCACAGATACGCAGTATTTT. Translating it yields CASSSQSLGVLSTDTQYF.